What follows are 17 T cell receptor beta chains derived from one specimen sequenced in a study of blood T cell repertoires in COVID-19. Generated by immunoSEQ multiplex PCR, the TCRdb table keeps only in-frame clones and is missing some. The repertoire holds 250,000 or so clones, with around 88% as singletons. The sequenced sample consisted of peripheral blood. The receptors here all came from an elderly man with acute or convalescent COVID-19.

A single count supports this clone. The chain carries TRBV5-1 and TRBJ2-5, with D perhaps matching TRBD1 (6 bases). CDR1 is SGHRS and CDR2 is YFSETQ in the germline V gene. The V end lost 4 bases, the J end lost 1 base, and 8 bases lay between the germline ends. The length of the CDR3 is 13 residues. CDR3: CASSRQVQETQYF. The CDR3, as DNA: TGCGCCAGCAGCAGACAGGTCCAAGAGACCCAGTACTTC. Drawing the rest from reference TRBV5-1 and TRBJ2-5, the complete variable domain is KAGVTQTPRYLIKTRGQQVTLSCSPISGHRSVSWYQQTPGQGLQFLFEYFSETQRNKGNFPGRFSGRQFSNSRSEMNVSTLELGDSALYLCASSRQVQETQYFGPGTRLLVL.

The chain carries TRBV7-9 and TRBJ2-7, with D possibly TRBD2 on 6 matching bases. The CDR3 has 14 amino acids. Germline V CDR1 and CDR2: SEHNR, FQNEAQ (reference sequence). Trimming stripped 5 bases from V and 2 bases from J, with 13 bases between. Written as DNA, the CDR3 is TGTGCCAGCAGCAGGGACGGAGGGCCCTACGAGCAGTACTTC. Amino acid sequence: CASSRDGGPYEQYF.

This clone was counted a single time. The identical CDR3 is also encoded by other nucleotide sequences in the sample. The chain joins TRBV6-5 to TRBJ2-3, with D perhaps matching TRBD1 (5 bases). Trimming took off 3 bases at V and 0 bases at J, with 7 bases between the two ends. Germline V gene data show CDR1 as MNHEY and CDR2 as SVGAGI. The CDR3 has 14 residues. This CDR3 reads CASSYQGSTDTQYF. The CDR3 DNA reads TGTGCCAGCAGTTATCAGGGCAGCACAGATACGCAGTATTTT.

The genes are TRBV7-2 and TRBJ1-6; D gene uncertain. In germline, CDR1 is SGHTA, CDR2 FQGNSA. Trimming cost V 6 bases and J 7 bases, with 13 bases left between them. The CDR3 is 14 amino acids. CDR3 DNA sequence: TGTGCCAGCAGATCCGGGATCCTCAATTCACCCCTCCACTTT. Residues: CASRSGILNSPLHF.

In DNA form, the CDR3 reads TGTGCCAGCTCAACAGGGACCAACGAGCAGTACTTC. Its translation: CASSTGTNEQYF. The gene calls are TRBV18 and TRBJ2-7, with a possible D match to TRBD1 (6 bases). The CDR3 is made up of 12 amino acids. Trimming removed 5 bases at V and 5 bases at J, with 10 bases between. Per germline, CDR1 KGHSH and CDR2 LQKENI.

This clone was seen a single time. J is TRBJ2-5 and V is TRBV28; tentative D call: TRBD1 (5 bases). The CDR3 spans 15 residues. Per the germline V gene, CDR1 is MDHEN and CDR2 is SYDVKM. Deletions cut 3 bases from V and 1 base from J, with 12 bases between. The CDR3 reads CASSLGQIPQETQYF. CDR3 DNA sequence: TGTGCCAGCAGTTTGGGGCAGATTCCCCAAGAGACCCAGTACTTC.

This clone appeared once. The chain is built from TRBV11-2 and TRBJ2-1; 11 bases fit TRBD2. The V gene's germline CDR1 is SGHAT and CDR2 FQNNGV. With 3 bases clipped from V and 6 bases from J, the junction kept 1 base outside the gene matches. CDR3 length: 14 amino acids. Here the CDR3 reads CASSFLAGGNEQFF. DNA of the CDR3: TGTGCCAGCAGCTTCCTAGCGGGAGGCAATGAGCAGTTCTTC.

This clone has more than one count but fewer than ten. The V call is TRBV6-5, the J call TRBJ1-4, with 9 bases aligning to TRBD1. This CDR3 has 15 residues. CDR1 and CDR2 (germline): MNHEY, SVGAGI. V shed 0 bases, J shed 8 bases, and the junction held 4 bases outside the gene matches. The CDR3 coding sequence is TGTGCCAGCAGTTACTCGAACAGGGGGCACGAAAAACTGTTTTTT. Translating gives CASSYSNRGHEKLFF.

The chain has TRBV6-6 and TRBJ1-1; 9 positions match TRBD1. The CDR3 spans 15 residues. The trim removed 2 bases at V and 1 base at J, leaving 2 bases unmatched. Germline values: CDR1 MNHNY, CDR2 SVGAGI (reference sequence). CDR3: CASSYGTGRNTEAFF. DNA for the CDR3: TGTGCCAGCAGTTACGGGACAGGGCGGAACACTGAAGCTTTCTTT.

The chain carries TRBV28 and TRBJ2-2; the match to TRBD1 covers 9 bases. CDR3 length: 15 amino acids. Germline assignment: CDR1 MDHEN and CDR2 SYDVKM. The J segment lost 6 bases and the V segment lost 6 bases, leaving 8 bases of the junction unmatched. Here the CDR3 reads CASSRPGTGSGELFF. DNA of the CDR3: TGTGCCAGCAGCCGTCCCGGGACAGGGTCCGGGGAGCTGTTTTTT.

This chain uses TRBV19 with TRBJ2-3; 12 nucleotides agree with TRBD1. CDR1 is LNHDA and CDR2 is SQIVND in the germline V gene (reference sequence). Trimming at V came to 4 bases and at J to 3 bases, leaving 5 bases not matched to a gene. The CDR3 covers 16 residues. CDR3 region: CASSKGQGAGTDTQYF. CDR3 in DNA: TGTGCCAGTAGTAAGGGACAGGGGGCCGGGACAGATACGCAGTATTTT.

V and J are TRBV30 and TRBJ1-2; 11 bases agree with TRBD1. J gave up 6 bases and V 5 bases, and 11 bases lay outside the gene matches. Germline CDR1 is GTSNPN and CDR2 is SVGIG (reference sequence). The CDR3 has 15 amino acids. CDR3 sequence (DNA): TGTGCCTGGGAGGGACAGGGGGGAAAAGATAATGGCTACACCTTC. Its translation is CAWEGQGGKDNGYTF.

CDR3 amino acids: CASSARYRGQSNTEAFF. The CDR3, as DNA: TGTGCCAGTAGTGCCCGCTACAGGGGGCAATCGAACACTGAAGCTTTCTTT. The chain recombines TRBV19 with TRBJ1-1; TRBD1 matches at 9 bases. Per germline, CDR1 LNHDA and CDR2 SQIVND (reference sequence). The CDR3 extends over 17 amino acids. V shed 5 bases, J shed 1 base, and the junction held 11 bases outside the gene matches.

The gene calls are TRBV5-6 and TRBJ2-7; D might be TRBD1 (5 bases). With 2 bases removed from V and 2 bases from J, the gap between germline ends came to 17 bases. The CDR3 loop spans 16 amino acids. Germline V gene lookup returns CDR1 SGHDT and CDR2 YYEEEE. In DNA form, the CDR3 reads TGTGCCAGCAGCTTTAATTCGGGCAGGGTGACCTACGAGCAGTACTTC. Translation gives CASSFNSGRVTYEQYF.

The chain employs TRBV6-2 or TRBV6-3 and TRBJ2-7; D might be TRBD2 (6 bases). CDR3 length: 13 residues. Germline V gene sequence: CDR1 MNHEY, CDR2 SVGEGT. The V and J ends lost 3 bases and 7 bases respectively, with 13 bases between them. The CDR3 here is CASSYRTGGEQYF. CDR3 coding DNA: TGTGCCAGCAGTTATCGGACCGGGGGTGAGCAGTACTTC.

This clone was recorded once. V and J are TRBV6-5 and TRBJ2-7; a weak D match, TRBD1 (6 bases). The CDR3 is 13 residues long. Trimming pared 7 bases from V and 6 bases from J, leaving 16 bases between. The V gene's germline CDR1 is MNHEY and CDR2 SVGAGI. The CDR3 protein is CASNPLTGSEQYF. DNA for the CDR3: TGTGCCAGCAACCCTCTGACAGGCAGCGAGCAGTACTTC.

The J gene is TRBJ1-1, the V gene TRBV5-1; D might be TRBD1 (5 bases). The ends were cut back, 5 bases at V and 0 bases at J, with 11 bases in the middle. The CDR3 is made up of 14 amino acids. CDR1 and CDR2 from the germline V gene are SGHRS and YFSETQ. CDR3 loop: CASRQGRMNTEAFF. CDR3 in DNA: TGCGCCAGCAGGCAGGGTCGAATGAACACTGAAGCTTTCTTT.